The sequence of this TCR beta chain was determined in a study of tissue T cells after allogeneic stem cell transplantation. For the study at large: Several unmodified and three CD34-selected T-cell-depleted grafts went to graft-versus-host disease patients. Tissue samples with histologically apparent lymphocytes on H&E review were prioritized for sequencing.

CDR3 length equals 13 residues. Trimming took off 9 bases at V and 9 bases at J, with 17 bases between the two ends. CDR1 and CDR2 (germline): KGHDR, SFDVKD. Enrolled prospectively were adult allogeneic hematopoietic cell transplant recipients whose graft-versus-host disease was steroid-refractory. Profiled with immunoSEQ multiplex PCR; TCRdb holds only in-frame clones, not every one. This table holds more than 4,500 clones, roughly two thirds found once. This clonotype originated in a female patient aged 18 to 55 with steroid-refractory graft-versus-host disease after an allogeneic stem cell transplant. Some T cells may be graft donor cells. The sample in question was duodenal tissue, obtained at autopsy. The rearrangement uses TRBV24-1 and TRBJ2-1; a possible D gene is TRBD1 (5 bases). The CDR3 DNA reads TGTGCCACCGGTAACAGGTTTAGGGGTGAGCAGTTCTTC. Translation: CATGNRFRGEQFF.